One sample yielded the 7 T cell receptor beta chains listed below, sequenced in a study of T cell responses to AZD1222 COVID-19 vaccine. The data were produced by immunoSEQ multiplex PCR, yet TCRdb's version contains in-frame clones alone and is incomplete. The sample has some 200,000 clones, approximately 91% seen once. Sequencing was performed on peripheral blood, taken on day 0 of AZD1222 vaccination. These receptors were obtained from an adult in good health.

This clone was found once. The chain links TRBV15 to TRBJ2-1; D ambiguous. There are 12 residues in the CDR3. Trimming took 3 bases from V and 15 from J, leaving 15 bases between them. Per germline, CDR1 LNHNV and CDR2 YYDKDF (reference sequence). CDR3 bases: TGTGCCACCAGCAGTCACCCTCGCCCGTTGTTCTTC. This encodes CATSSHPRPLFF.

This chain joins TRBV18 and TRBJ2-2; TRBD1 matches at 7 bases. CDR3 length: 14 residues. Germline V gene sequence: CDR1 KGHSH, CDR2 LQKENI. Germline trimming cut 5 bases from V and 3 bases from J; bases unmatched to any gene: 3. CDR3 protein: CASSSGTDTGELFF. The CDR3 DNA is TGTGCCAGCTCATCCGGGACAGACACCGGGGAGCTGTTTTTT.

V is TRBV30 and J is TRBJ2-2; tentatively, D is TRBD2 (5 bases). This CDR3 is 20 amino acids long. Germline V CDR1 and CDR2: GTSNPN, SVGIG (reference sequence). Trimming pared 2 bases from V and 0 bases from J, leaving 25 bases between. CDR3: CAWSPTRTTPSLANTGELFF. The CDR3 region has the DNA TGTGCCTGGAGTCCTACCCGAACAACGCCTTCACTAGCGAACACCGGGGAGCTGTTTTTT.

This clone was counted once. The chain couples TRBV6-2 or TRBV6-3 to TRBJ2-5; 9 bases are shared with TRBD2. Germline CDR1 is MNHEY and CDR2 is SVGEGT. The CDR3 is 17 residues long. V shed 5 bases and J 4 bases; nucleotides not matched to a gene: 14. CDR3 in amino acids: CASSPTRALAGRETQYF. The CDR3 DNA sequence: TGTGCCAGCAGTCCCACCCGAGCACTAGCGGGTCGAGAGACCCAGTACTTC.

The chain links TRBV4-1 to TRBJ1-1, with 7 bases that match TRBD1. Germline V CDR1 and CDR2: MGHRA, YSYEKL. The CDR3 runs to 14 residues. V was clipped by 6 bases and J by 3 bases; unmatched bases: 7. CDR3 residues: CASSYDRADTEAFF. CDR3 nucleotides: TGCGCCAGCAGTTATGACAGGGCGGACACTGAAGCTTTCTTT.

Note on this clone: Within the sample, other DNA sequences also encode this same CDR3. The rearrangement links TRBV28 to TRBJ2-7; 8 nucleotides agree with TRBD1. The CDR3 extends over 14 amino acids. The trim removed 2 bases at V and 2 bases at J, leaving 2 bases unmatched. CDR1 MDHEN and CDR2 SYDVKM come from the germline V gene. This chain's CDR3 is CASSLGQGTYEQYF. The CDR3 coding sequence is TGTGCCAGCAGTTTAGGACAGGGAACCTACGAGCAGTACTTC.

J is TRBJ2-7 and V is TRBV5-5; no clear D gene. CDR1 is SGHKS and CDR2 is YYEKEE in the germline V gene (reference sequence). The ends were cut back, 1 base at V and 1 base at J, with 9 bases in the middle. CDR3 size: 14 residues. The DNA for the CDR3 is TGTGCCAGCAGCTTGTTCCCACAATCCTACGAGCAGTACTTC. It translates to CASSLFPQSYEQYF.